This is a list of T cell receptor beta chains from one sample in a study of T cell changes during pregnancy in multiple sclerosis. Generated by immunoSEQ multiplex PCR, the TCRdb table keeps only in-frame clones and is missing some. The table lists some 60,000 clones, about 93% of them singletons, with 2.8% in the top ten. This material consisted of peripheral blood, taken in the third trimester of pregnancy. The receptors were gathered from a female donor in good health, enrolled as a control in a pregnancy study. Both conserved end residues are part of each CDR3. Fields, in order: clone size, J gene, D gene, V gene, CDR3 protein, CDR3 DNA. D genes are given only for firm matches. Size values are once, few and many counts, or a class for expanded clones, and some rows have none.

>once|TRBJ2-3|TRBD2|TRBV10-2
CASGASGRTDTQYF
TGCGCCAGCGGAGCCAGCGGGAGGACAGATACGCAGTATTTT
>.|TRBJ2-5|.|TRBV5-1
CASSNRVTSVETQYF
TGCGCCAGCAGCAACCGGGTCACGAGCGTTGAGACCCAGTACTTC
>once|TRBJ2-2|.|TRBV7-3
CASSLGPEGGLFF
TGTGCCAGCAGCCTTGGACCCGAAGGAGGGCTGTTTTTT
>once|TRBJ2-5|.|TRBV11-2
CASSLYREETQYF
TGTGCCAGCAGCTTATACAGGGAAGAGACCCAGTACTTC
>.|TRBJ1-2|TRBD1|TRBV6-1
CASSEWDRAGYGYTF
TGTGCCAGCAGTGAATGGGACAGGGCCGGATATGGCTACACCTTC
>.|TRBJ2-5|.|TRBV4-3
CASSQVSEGGETQYF
TGCGCCAGCAGCCAAGTATCGGAAGGGGGAGAGACCCAGTACTTC
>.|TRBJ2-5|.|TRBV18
CASSWGERETQYF
TGTGCCAGCTCATGGGGGGAGAGAGAGACCCAGTACTTC
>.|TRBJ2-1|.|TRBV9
CASSVMGSGEQFF
TGTGCCAGCAGCGTAATGGGGTCGGGAGAGCAGTTCTTC
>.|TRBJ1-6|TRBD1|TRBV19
CASRNPLTGDNSPLHF
TGTGCCAGTAGGAACCCACTTACAGGGGATAATTCACCCCTCCACTTT
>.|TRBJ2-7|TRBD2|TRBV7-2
CASSSPGGTYEQYF
TGTGCCAGCAGCTCCCCGGGGGGAACTTACGAGCAGTACTTC
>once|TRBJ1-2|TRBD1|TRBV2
CASVGGQEVYGYTF
TGTGCCAGCGTGGGGGGACAGGAAGTCTATGGCTACACCTTC
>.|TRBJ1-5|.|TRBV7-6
CASSLLPQFYSNQPQHF
TGTGCCAGCAGCTTATTACCACAGTTTTATAGCAATCAGCCCCAGCATTTT
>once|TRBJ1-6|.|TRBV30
CAWSVGDRNSPLHF
TGTGCCTGGAGTGTTGGAGACAGGAATTCACCCCTCCACTTT
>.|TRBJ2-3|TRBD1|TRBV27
CASRGAGGTSLDTQYF
TGTGCCAGCAGGGGGGCAGGGGGCACGTCGTTAGATACGCAGTATTTT
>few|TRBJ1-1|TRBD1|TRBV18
CASSPEGTVRAFF
TGTGCCAGCTCCCCGGAGGGGACAGTCCGGGCTTTCTTT
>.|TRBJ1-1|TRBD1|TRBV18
CASSPGGQGFTEAFF
TGTGCCAGCTCACCAGGGGGACAGGGTTTTACTGAAGCTTTCTTT
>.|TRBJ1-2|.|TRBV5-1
CASSLSGDYGYTF
TGCGCCAGCAGCTTGTCGGGGGATTATGGCTACACCTTC
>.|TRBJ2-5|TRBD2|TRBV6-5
CASSYSGGRVGETQYF
TGTGCCAGCAGTTACTCGGGCGGGAGGGTAGGGGAGACCCAGTACTTC
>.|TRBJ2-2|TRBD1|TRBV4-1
CASSQVGQGGSGELFF
TGCGCCAGCAGCCAAGTCGGACAGGGGGGCTCCGGGGAGCTGTTTTTT
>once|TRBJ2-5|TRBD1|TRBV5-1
CASSLARTGVETQYF
TGCGCCAGCAGCTTGGCAAGGACAGGGGTAGAGACCCAGTACTTC
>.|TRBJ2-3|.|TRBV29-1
CSESGSTDTQYF
TGCAGCGAGAGCGGTAGCACAGATACGCAGTATTTT
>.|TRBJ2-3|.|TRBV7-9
CASSLFPTDTQYF
TGTGCCAGCAGCCTCTTCCCCACAGATACGCAGTATTTT
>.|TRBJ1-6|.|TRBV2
CASSADWSSYNSPLHF
TGTGCCAGCAGTGCTGACTGGAGCTCCTATAATTCACCCCTCCACTTT
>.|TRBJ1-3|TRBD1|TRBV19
CASAFGTGVPSDF
TGTGCCAGTGCCTTCGGGACAGGGGTCCCCTCCGATTTT
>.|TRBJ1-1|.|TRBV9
CASSVVSGNTEAFF
TGTGCCAGCAGCGTAGTATCCGGGAACACTGAAGCTTTCTTT
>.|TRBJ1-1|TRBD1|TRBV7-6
CASSLDRGQNTEAFF
TGTGCCAGCAGCTTAGACAGGGGACAGAACACTGAAGCTTTCTTT
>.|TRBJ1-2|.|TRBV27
CASRPFPGVIALYGYTF
TGTGCCAGCAGACCCTTCCCCGGGGTGATAGCTCTCTATGGCTACACCTTC
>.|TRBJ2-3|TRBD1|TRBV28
CASTIGQGASEQYF
TGTGCCAGCACCATTGGACAGGGGGCTTCCGAGCAGTATTTT
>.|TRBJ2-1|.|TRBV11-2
CASSFMQGWDNEQFF
TGTGCCAGCAGCTTCATGCAGGGGTGGGACAATGAGCAGTTCTTC